The 24 T cell receptor beta chains reported below all come from one sample, sequenced in a study of T cell responses to AZD1222 COVID-19 vaccine. Using immunoSEQ multiplex PCR, the repertoire was profiled, and TCRdb retains in-frame clones only, with some absent. The sample holds fewer than 90,000 clones, 75% to 95% seen once. This specimen was peripheral blood, taken 28 days after the second AZD1222 dose. The receptor set was obtained from an adult who received the AZD1222 COVID-19 vaccine.

This sequence joins TRBV2 and TRBJ2-2, with 10 bases fitting TRBD1. The germline V gene encodes CDR1 SNHLY and CDR2 FYNNEI. The CDR3 runs 16 residues. V gave up 5 bases and J gave up 4 bases; unmatched junction bases: 7. CDR3: CASSRQGARGTGELFF. The DNA of the CDR3 is TGTGCCAGCAGTCGACAGGGGGCTCGGGGCACCGGGGAGCTGTTTTTT.

This clone was seen only once. The V and J genes are TRBV29-1 and TRBJ1-4; TRBD1 might be the D (5 bases). CDR1 and CDR2 from the germline V gene are SQVTM and ANQGSEA. The CDR3 runs 13 residues. Trimming cost V 7 bases and J 6 bases, with 15 bases left between them. The CDR3 DNA follows: TGCAGCGCCGAGGGGAGAAACGATGAAAAACTGTTTTTT. This codes for CSAEGRNDEKLFF.

The V call is TRBV10-2, the J call TRBJ1-5; D is uncertain. Germline V gives CDR1 WSHSY, CDR2 SAAADI. V lost 1 base to trimming and J lost 6 bases, with 7 bases between them. The CDR3 is 13 residues long. Here the CDR3 reads CASSELVGQPQHF. As DNA, the CDR3 is TGCGCCAGCAGTGAGTTGGTGGGTCAGCCCCAGCATTTT.

The chain employs TRBV9 and TRBJ2-5; D uncertain. The V and J ends lost 0 bases and 3 bases respectively, with 9 bases between them. The CDR3 covers 14 residues. Germline loops: CDR1 SGDLS, CDR2 YYNGEE. The CDR3 reads CASSVGDRKETQYF. Written as DNA, the CDR3 is TGTGCCAGCAGCGTAGGGGATAGAAAAGAGACCCAGTACTTC.

This clone is termed medium-sized (0.01 to 0.1%). This chain links TRBV2 with TRBJ1-1; D perhaps matches TRBD1 (5 bases). CDR1 is SNHLY, CDR2 FYNNEI, per germline. Trimming left V 7 bases short and J 1 base short, with 13 bases between. The CDR3 is made up of 14 amino acids. CDR3 protein: CASNRFQGNTEAFF. As DNA, the CDR3 is TGTGCCAGCAATAGATTCCAGGGGAACACTGAAGCTTTCTTT.

J is TRBJ1-2 and V is TRBV28; 9 bases line up with TRBD1. The CDR3 spans 17 residues. CDR1 and CDR2 from the germline V gene are MDHEN and SYDVKM. V was clipped by 6 bases and J by 0 bases; unmatched bases: 11. CDR3 residues: CASSRWDRENANYGYTF. The CDR3 DNA reads as TGTGCCAGCAGCCGATGGGACAGGGAAAACGCTAACTATGGCTACACCTTC.

The chain combines TRBV6-6 with TRBJ1-5; D not certain. This CDR3 is built from 12 residues. The germline V gene has CDR1 MNHNY and CDR2 SVGAGI (reference sequence). Trimming removed 6 bases at V and 2 bases at J, with 5 bases between. CDR3 coding DNA: TGTGCCAGCAGGGCGGGCAATCAGCCCCAGCATTTT. Translating it yields CASRAGNQPQHF.

V gene TRBV5-1 combines with J gene TRBJ2-2; D remains ambiguous. Germline V gene sequence: CDR1 SGHRS, CDR2 YFSETQ. This CDR3 comprises 18 residues. V lost 0 bases and J 0 bases, leaving 15 bases between the germline ends. The CDR3 coding sequence is TGCGCCAGCAGCTTGGGTGTAGGTGGTCCCCCGAACACCGGGGAGCTGTTTTTT. Translated, it gives CASSLGVGGPPNTGELFF.

The CDR3 region has the DNA TGTGCCACCAGCAGAGATGGCGCCCGGAACACCGGGGAGCTGTTTTTT. This encodes CATSRDGARNTGELFF. The chain links TRBV15 to TRBJ2-2; D gene ambiguous. The CDR3 runs to 16 residues. V lost 0 bases, J lost 1 base, and 9 bases lay in between. Germline values: CDR1 LNHNV, CDR2 YYDKDF (reference sequence).

The V and J genes are TRBV7-3 and TRBJ2-1; no definite D call. Germline assignment: CDR1 SGHTA and CDR2 FQGTGA. The CDR3 length is 14 residues. Trimming removed 0 bases at V and 5 bases at J, with 8 bases between. CDR3 residues: CASSLTSQNNEQFF. CDR3 bases: TGTGCCAGCAGCTTAACTAGTCAGAACAATGAGCAGTTCTTC. The variable domain in full, with the rest retrieved from reference TRBV7-3 and TRBJ2-1, is GAGVSQTPSNKVTEKGKYVELRCDPISGHTALYWYRQSLGQGPEFLIYFQGTGAADDSGLPNDRFFAVRPEGSVSTLKIQRTERGDSAVYLCASSLTSQNNEQFFGPGTRLTVL.

The chain combines TRBV28 with TRBJ2-2; no firm D call. CDR3 length equals 17 residues. V lost 2 bases to trimming and J lost 5 bases, with 18 bases between them. Looked up from germline, CDR1 is MDHEN and CDR2 is SYDVKM. As DNA, the CDR3 is TGTGCCAGCAGTTTACAGAGCTACGCCGTGAGGACCGGGGAGCTGTTTTTT. It specifies CASSLQSYAVRTGELFF.

This clone was detected once. The J gene is TRBJ1-2, the V gene TRBV9, with no clear D. Germline-derived CDR1 and CDR2 are SGDLS and YYNGEE. The CDR3 totals 11 residues. V was pared by 2 bases and J by 6 bases, with 5 bases between. The chain's CDR3 is CASSVNDGYTF. Written as DNA, the CDR3 is TGTGCCAGCAGCGTTAATGATGGCTACACCTTC.

This chain joins TRBV4-1 and TRBJ1-2; TRBD1 matches 7 bases. J gave up 4 bases and V 4 bases, and 21 bases lay outside the gene matches. Germline V gives CDR1 MGHRA, CDR2 YSYEKL. CDR3 length: 19 residues. CDR3 protein: CASSLRDSRGETSFYGYTF. The CDR3 nucleotides are TGCGCCAGCAGCCTAAGGGACAGTCGCGGGGAAACTTCGTTCTATGGCTACACCTTC.

The V and J genes are TRBV13 and TRBJ2-2, with TRBD1 identical over 7 bases. The CDR3 totals 16 residues. The V gene's germline CDR1 is PRHDT and CDR2 FYEKMQ (reference sequence). Losses at the gene ends were 5 bases for V and 5 bases for J; bases not matched to a gene: 11. The CDR3 sequence is CASSPPDRVWTGELFF. Written as DNA, the CDR3 is TGTGCCAGCAGCCCGCCCGACAGGGTGTGGACCGGGGAGCTGTTTTTT.

This rearrangement joins TRBV29-1 to TRBJ1-4; TRBD1 aligns across 11 bases. This CDR3 has 12 residues. The germline gives CDR1 SQVTM, CDR2 ANQGSEA. CDR3 DNA sequence: TGCAGTATCCGGGACAGGGGGGAAAAACTGTTTTTT. This gives the protein CSIRDRGEKLFF.

The gene calls are TRBV6-6 and TRBJ2-3; TRBD2 matches 10 bases. The V gene end was trimmed by 6 bases and the J gene end by 2 bases; junction bases not matched to a gene: 5. This CDR3 contains 15 residues. Germline CDR1 is MNHNY and CDR2 is SVGAGI (reference sequence). CDR3 bases: TGTGCCAGCAGACCAAGCGGGGGGGCCACAGATACGCAGTATTTT. This codes for CASRPSGGATDTQYF.

This chain's CDR3 is CASSSGTATNEKLFF. The CDR3 bases are TGTGCCAGCAGCTCTGGGACAGCAACTAATGAAAAACTGTTTTTT. The V and J genes are TRBV6-5 and TRBJ1-4, with 7 bases identical to TRBD1. The trim removed 6 bases at V and 0 bases at J, leaving 4 bases unmatched. Per the germline V gene, CDR1 is MNHEY and CDR2 is SVGAGI. The CDR3 runs to 15 residues.

This chain's CDR3 is CASSPSSTEAFF. CDR3 DNA sequence: TGTGCCAGCAGTCCCTCGTCCACTGAAGCTTTCTTT. The chain employs TRBV6-5 and TRBJ1-1; unclear D gene. Trimming removed 5 bases at V and 4 bases at J, with 8 bases between. This CDR3 region has 12 residues. CDR1 MNHEY and CDR2 SVGAGI come from the germline V gene.

V usage is TRBV5-4 and J usage is TRBJ1-4; possible D gene TRBD1, 6 bases. Germline loops: CDR1 SGHNT, CDR2 YYREEE (reference sequence). This CDR3 comprises 14 residues. V was cut by 4 bases and J by 10 bases, with 17 bases left in between. The CDR3 here is CASSPGGLFGKLFF. The CDR3 bases are TGTGCCAGCAGCCCGGGGGGGCTGTTTGGAAAACTGTTTTTT.

The rearrangement uses TRBV28 and TRBJ1-2, with TRBD1 identical over 9 bases. The trim removed 8 bases at V and 6 bases at J, leaving 1 base unmatched. The CDR3 covers 11 residues. From germline, CDR1 is MDHEN and CDR2 SYDVKM. This CDR3 reads CASGTGNGYTF. The CDR3 DNA sequence: TGTGCCAGCGGGACAGGGAATGGCTACACCTTC.

V and J are TRBV7-2 and TRBJ1-2, with 7 nucleotides matching TRBD1. The V gene end was trimmed by 5 bases and the J gene end by 7 bases; junction bases not matched to a gene: 13. Germline V gene sequence: CDR1 SGHTA, CDR2 FQGNSA. The CDR3 runs 15 residues. The CDR3 here is CASSPRTGPMSGYTF. The DNA for the CDR3 is TGTGCCAGCAGCCCCCGGACAGGCCCTATGTCTGGCTACACCTTC.

The chain employs TRBV28 and TRBJ1-5; the D is unclear. CDR1 is MDHEN, CDR2 SYDVKM, per germline. V gave up 4 bases and J gave up 0 bases, with 16 bases separating them. The CDR3 runs to 17 residues. The CDR3 coding sequence is TGTGCCAGCAGTTCCCTTGCGCTGATCTATAGCAATCAGCCCCAGCATTTT. This codes for CASSSLALIYSNQPQHF. The whole variable domain, remainder taken from reference TRBV28 and TRBJ1-5, is DVKVTQSSRYLVKRTGEKVFLECVQDMDHENMFWYRQDPGLGLRLIYFSYDVKMKEKGDIPEGYSVSREKKERFSLILESASTNQTSMYLCASSSLALIYSNQPQHFGDGTRLSIL.

The CDR3 region has the DNA TGTGCCAGTAGTTATGGGCGGGGGATTAACACCGGGGAGCTGTTTTTT. It is translated as CASSYGRGINTGELFF. The rearrangement joins TRBV19 to TRBJ2-2; 7 bases align to TRBD2. Germline CDR1 LNHDA, CDR2 SQIVND (reference sequence). The CDR3 totals 16 residues. J gave up 2 bases and V 5 bases, and 8 bases lay outside the gene matches.

The V and J genes are TRBV7-2 and TRBJ1-3; 10 bases line up with TRBD1. V shed 0 bases and J 5 bases; nucleotides not matched to a gene: 4. CDR1 and CDR2 (germline): SGHTA, FQGNSA. The length of the CDR3 is 16 residues. The CDR3 loop reads CASSLAGQGGRNTIYF. The CDR3 DNA reads as TGTGCCAGCAGCTTAGCAGGACAGGGGGGTAGAAACACCATATATTTT.